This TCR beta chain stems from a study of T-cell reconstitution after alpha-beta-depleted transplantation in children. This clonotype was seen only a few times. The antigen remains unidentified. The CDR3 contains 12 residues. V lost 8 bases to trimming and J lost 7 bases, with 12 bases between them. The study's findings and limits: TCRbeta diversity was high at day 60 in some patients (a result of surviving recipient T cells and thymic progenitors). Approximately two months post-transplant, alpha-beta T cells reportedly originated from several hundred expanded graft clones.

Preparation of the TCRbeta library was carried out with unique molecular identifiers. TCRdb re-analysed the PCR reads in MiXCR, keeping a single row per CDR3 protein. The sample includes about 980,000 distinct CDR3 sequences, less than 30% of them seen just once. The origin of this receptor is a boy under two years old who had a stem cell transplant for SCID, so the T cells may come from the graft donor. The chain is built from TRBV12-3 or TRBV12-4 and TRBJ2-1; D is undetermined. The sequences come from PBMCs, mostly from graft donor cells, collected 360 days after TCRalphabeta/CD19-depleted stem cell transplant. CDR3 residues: CASGRNDNEQFF. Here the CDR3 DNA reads TGTGCCAGCGGGCGAAACGATAATGAGCAGTTCTTC.